This T cell receptor (beta chain) was profiled in a study of radiotherapy plus CTLA-4 blockade in lung cancer. About the study: An objective response was seen in 15% to 20% of patients, and disease control in roughly 28%. Whole-study results and caveats: Interferon-beta and early blood T cell clone dynamics reportedly predicted response best. Expansion of tumor-derived TCR clones was observed in blood after radiotherapy plus ipilimumab.

TCRdb's table, derived via immunoSEQ multiplex PCR, lists solely in-frame clones and lacks some. The sample lists about 50,000 clones, approximately 84% seen once, with 28% in the top ten. On this clone itself: Its antigen is still unknown.

Those patients who had chemo-refractory metastatic non-small-cell lung cancer were given focal radiation along with CTLA-4 blockade through ipilimumab. The CDR3 runs to 15 residues. CDR1 SGHTA and CDR2 FQGTGA come from the germline V gene. V lost 3 bases and J lost 3; bases outside the gene matches: 5. The chain joins TRBV7-3 to TRBJ2-7, with 10 bases fitting TRBD1. The specimen was peripheral blood, collected from a patient treated with radiotherapy plus ipilimumab. The receptor was isolated from a human donor with non-small cell lung cancer whose response to radiotherapy plus ipilimumab could not be evaluated. The CDR3 DNA reads as TGTGCCAGCAGCTTGTCGGGGACAGGGGTCTACGAGCAGTACTTC. Its protein product is CASSLSGTGVYEQYF.